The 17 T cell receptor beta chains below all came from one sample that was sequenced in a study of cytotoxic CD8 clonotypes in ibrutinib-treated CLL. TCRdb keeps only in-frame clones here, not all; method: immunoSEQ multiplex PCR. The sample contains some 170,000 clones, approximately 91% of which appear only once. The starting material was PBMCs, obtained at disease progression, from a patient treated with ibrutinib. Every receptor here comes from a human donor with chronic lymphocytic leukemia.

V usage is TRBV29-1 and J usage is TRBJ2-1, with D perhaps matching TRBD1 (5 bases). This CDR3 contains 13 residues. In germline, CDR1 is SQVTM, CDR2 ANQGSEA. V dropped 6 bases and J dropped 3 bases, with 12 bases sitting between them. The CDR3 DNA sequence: TGCAGCGTGGATTCCGGACACTACAATGAGCAGTTCTTC. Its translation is CSVDSGHYNEQFF.

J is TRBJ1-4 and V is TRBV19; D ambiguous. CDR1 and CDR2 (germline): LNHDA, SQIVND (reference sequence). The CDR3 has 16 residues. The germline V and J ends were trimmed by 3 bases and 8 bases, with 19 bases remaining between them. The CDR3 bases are TGTGCCAGTAGTATCGGTAACACCTCTGGACGGGAAAAACTGTTTTTT. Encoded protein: CASSIGNTSGREKLFF. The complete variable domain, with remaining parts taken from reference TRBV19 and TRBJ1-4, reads DGGITQSPKYLFRKEGQNVTLSCEQNLNHDAMYWYRQDPGQGLRLIYYSQIVNDFQKGDIAEGYSVSREKKESFPLTVTSAQKNPTAFYLCASSIGNTSGREKLFFGSGTQLSVL.

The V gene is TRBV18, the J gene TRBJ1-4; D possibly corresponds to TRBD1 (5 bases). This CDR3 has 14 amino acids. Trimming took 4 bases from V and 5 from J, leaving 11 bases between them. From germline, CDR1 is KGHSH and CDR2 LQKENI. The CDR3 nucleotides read TGTGCCAGCTCACAGACAGCGGTGAATGAAAAACTGTTTTTT. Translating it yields CASSQTAVNEKLFF.

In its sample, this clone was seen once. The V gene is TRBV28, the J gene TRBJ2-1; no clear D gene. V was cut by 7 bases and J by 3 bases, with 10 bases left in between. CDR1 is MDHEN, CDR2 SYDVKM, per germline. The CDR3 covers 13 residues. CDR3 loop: CASTLTHYNEQFF. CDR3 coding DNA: TGTGCCAGCACCCTGACTCACTACAATGAGCAGTTCTTC.

The CDR3 DNA follows: TGTGCCAGCACTACCTCCCGGGGACAGGGGAGGAATGAGCAGTTCTTC. Translating it yields CASTTSRGQGRNEQFF. This sequence joins TRBV2 and TRBJ2-1; 10 bases match TRBD1. V shed 7 bases and J 7 bases; nucleotides not matched to a gene: 13. Germline V gives CDR1 SNHLY, CDR2 FYNNEI. The CDR3 contains 16 residues.

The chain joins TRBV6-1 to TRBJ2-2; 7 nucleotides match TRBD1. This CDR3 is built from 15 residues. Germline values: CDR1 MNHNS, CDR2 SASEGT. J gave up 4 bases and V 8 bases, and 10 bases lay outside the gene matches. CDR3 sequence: CASFFYRGGTGELFF. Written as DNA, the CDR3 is TGTGCCAGCTTCTTTTACAGGGGCGGCACCGGGGAGCTGTTTTTT.

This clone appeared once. The CDR3 sequence is CASSQTDRPYEQYF. DNA of the CDR3: TGTGCCAGCAGCCAAACGGACAGGCCCTACGAGCAGTACTTC. V and J are TRBV14 and TRBJ2-7; 7 nucleotides line up with TRBD1. This CDR3 comprises 14 residues. Looked up from germline, CDR1 is SGHDN and CDR2 is FVKESK. Trimming at V came to 2 bases and at J to 2 bases, leaving 3 bases not matched to a gene.

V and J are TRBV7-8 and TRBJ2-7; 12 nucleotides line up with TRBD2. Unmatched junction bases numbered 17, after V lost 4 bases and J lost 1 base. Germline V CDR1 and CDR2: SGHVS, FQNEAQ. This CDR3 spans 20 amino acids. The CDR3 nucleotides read TGTGCCAGCAGCTACGGCATCTTAAGAGCCACTAGCGGGAGGTCCTACGAGCAGTACTTC. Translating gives CASSYGILRATSGRSYEQYF.

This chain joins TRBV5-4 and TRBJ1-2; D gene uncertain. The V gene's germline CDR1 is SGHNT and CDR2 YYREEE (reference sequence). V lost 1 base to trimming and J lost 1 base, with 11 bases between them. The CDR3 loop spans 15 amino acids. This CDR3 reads CASSLTREYNYGYTF. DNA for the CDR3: TGTGCCAGCAGCTTGACTCGGGAGTATAACTATGGCTACACCTTC.

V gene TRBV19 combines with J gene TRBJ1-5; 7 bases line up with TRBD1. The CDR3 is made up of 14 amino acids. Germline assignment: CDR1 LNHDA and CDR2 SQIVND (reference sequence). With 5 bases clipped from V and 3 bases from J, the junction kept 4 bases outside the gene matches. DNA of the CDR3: TGTGCCAGTAGTGCAGGGGGGAACAATCAGCCCCAGCATTTT. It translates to CASSAGGNNQPQHF.

CDR3: CASSWKGPRQNTGELFF. Here the CDR3 DNA reads TGTGCCAGCAGCTGGAAAGGACCCAGACAGAACACCGGGGAGCTGTTTTTT. V usage is TRBV7-3 and J usage is TRBJ2-2, with no clear D. CDR1 and CDR2 from the germline V gene are SGHTA and FQGTGA. The length of the CDR3 is 17 residues. The V end was cut by 4 bases, the J end by 1 base, with 16 bases between.

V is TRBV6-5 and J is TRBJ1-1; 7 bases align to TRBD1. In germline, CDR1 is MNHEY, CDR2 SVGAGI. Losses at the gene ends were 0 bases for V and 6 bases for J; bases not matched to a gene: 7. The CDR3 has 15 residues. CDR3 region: CASSYSNRGEAEAFF. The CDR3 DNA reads TGTGCCAGCAGTTACTCGAACAGGGGCGAGGCTGAAGCTTTCTTT.

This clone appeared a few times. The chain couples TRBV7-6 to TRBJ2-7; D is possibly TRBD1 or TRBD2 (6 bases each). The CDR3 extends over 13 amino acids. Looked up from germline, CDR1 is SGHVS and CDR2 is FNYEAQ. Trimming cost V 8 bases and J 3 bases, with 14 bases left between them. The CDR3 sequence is CASQPGAGYEQYF. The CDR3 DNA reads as TGTGCCAGCCAGCCGGGGGCGGGCTACGAGCAGTACTTC.

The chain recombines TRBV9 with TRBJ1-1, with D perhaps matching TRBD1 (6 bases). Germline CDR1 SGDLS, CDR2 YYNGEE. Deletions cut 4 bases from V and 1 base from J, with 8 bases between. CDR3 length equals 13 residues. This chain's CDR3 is CASSQTGNTEAFF. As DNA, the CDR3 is TGTGCCAGCAGCCAGACAGGGAACACTGAAGCTTTCTTT. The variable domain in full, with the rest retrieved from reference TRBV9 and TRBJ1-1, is DSGVTQTPKHLITATGQRVTLRCSPRSGDLSVYWYQQSLDQGLQFLIQYYNGEERAKGNILERFSAQQFPDLHSELNLSSLELGDSALYFCASSQTGNTEAFFGQGTRLTVV.

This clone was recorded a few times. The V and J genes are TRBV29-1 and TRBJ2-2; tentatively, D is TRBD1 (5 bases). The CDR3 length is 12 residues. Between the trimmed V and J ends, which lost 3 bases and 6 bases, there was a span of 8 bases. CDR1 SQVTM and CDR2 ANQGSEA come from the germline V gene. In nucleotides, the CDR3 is TGCAGCGTTGAGGGCAGGGCCGGGGAGCTGTTTTTT. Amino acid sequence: CSVEGRAGELFF.

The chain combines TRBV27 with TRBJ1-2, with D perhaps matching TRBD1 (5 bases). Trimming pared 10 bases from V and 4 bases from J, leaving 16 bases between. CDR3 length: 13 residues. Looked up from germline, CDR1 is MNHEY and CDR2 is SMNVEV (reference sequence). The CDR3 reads CATGTTDGYGYTF. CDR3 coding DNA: TGTGCCACGGGGACGACGGATGGCTATGGCTACACCTTC.

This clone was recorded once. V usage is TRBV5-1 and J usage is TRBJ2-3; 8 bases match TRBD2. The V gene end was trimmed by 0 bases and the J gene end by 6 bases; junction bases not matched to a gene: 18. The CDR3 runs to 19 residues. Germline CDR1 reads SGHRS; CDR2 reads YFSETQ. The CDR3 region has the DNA TGCGCCAGCAGCTTGGAACCCTTTACTAGCGGCGACGGGGGGGATACGCAGTATTTT. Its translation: CASSLEPFTSGDGGDTQYF.